Each of the 7 T cell receptor beta chains below was sequenced from the same sample in a study of T cell clonality in common variable immunodeficiency (dated by TCRdb to the mid-2010s). The library came from the immunoSEQ multiplex PCR assay. Entries here come from immuneACCESS through TCRdb and include only in-frame sequences with V and J called. Some clones fail to appear in such tables; in the studies checked, an unresolved V gene covers under half of the shortfall, and the cause of the remainder is unknown. The sample features approximately 81,000 clones, and none is a singleton. Of the sample, around 0.8% falls within the top ten clones. The sample was peripheral blood mononuclear cells. All receptors come from a person aged 18 to 69 in good health.

Of note for this clone: The DNA ends 3 residues before the CDR3 does, and the rest of the CDR3 is filled in from the germline J gene. J is TRBJ2-7 and V is TRBV18; 9 bases map to TRBD2. The germline gives CDR1 KGHSH, CDR2 LQKENI. The V gene end was trimmed by 2 bases and the J gene end by 4 bases; junction bases not matched to a gene: 9. CDR3 length: 16 amino acids. The DNA read from the CDR3 is TGTGCCAGCTCACCAACGACTAGCGGAATATTATACGAG. Encoded protein: CASSPTTSGILYE. The CDR3 in full is CASSPTTSGILYEQYF.

This clone appeared many times. The read ends 3 residues shy of where the CDR3 ends; the end is completed using the germline J gene. This chain links TRBV6-4 with TRBJ2-2; no definite D call. CDR3 length equals 13 residues. Germline assignment: CDR1 MRHNA and CDR2 SNTAGT. The V end was cut by 2 bases, the J end by 6 bases, with 7 bases between. The chain's CDR3 is CASSDLVAGELFF. The DNA read from the CDR3 is TGTGCCAGCAGTGACCTGGTAGCCGGGGAG.

Many counts were recorded for this clone. The DNA ends 3 residues before the CDR3 does, and the rest of the CDR3 is filled in from the germline J gene. This chain joins TRBV7-6 and TRBJ2-7; 12 positions agree with TRBD2. V shed 5 bases, J shed 6 bases, and the junction held 8 bases outside the gene matches. The CDR3 covers 15 residues. Germline V gives CDR1 SGHVS, CDR2 FNYEAQ. This chain's CDR3 is CASSPRPLAGGEQYF. The covered CDR3 bases are TGTGCCAGCAGCCCGAGGCCACTAGCGGGAGGCGAG.

In its sample, this clone was seen many times. The read comes to an end 3 residues before the CDR3 does, leaving the germline J gene to fill in the end. V is TRBV28 and J is TRBJ1-5; unclear D gene. This CDR3 is built from 15 residues. The germline V gene encodes CDR1 MDHEN and CDR2 SYDVKM. V lost 5 bases and J lost 2, with 13 bases in between. The sequenced part of the CDR3 DNA is TGTGCCAGCAGTCCCCGGGGAGGCCGCAATCAGCCC. Protein: CASSPRGGRNQP. The full CDR3 is CASSPRGGRNQPQHF.

This clone occurred many times. The CDR3 end falls 3 residues outside the read, so it is completed with the germline J gene. This chain uses TRBV6-1 with TRBJ2-2; TRBD1 aligns across 9 bases. The CDR3 loop spans 16 amino acids. CDR1 MNHNS and CDR2 SASEGT come from the germline V gene. V lost 4 bases and J lost 7; bases outside the gene matches: 10. The CDR3 DNA, read in part, is TGTGCCAGCAGTGCAACAGGGGGCGTTGGGGGCGGGGAG. It translates to CASSATGGVGGGE. The CDR3 in its entirety is CASSATGGVGGGELFF.

This clone was seen many times. Read coverage stops 3 residues before the CDR3 terminus; the germline J gene supplies the remainder. J is TRBJ2-1 and V is TRBV20-1; the D gene is possibly TRBD2 (6 bases). This CDR3 region has 15 residues. Trimming took 6 bases from V and 4 from J, leaving 19 bases between them. Germline V gene lookup returns CDR1 DFQATT and CDR2 SNEGSKA (reference sequence). CDR3 bases read: TGCAGTGCCCCGGGGACTTTCGAGGCGTACAATGAG. Protein product: CSAPGTFEAYNE. The complete CDR3 reads CSAPGTFEAYNEQFF.

This clone was counted at least ten times. The DNA ends 3 residues before the CDR3 does, and the rest of the CDR3 is filled in from the germline J gene. The V call is TRBV5-1, the J call TRBJ1-5; 9 bases align to TRBD1. After removal of 2 bases from V and 3 bases from J, the junction contained 3 bases not matched to a gene. This CDR3 contains 15 residues. CDR1 is SGHRS, CDR2 YFSETQ, per germline. The CDR3 bases that were read are TGCGCCAGCAGCTTAACAGGGGGCTTCAATCAGCCC. It specifies CASSLTGGFNQP. The entire CDR3 is CASSLTGGFNQPQHF. The variable domain in full, with the rest retrieved from reference TRBV5-1 and TRBJ1-5, is KAGVTQTPRYLIKTRGQQVTLSCSPISGHRSVSWYQQTPGQGLQFLFEYFSETQRNKGNFPGRFSGRQFSNSRSEMNVSTLELGDSALYLCASSLTGGFNQPQHFGDGTRLSIL.